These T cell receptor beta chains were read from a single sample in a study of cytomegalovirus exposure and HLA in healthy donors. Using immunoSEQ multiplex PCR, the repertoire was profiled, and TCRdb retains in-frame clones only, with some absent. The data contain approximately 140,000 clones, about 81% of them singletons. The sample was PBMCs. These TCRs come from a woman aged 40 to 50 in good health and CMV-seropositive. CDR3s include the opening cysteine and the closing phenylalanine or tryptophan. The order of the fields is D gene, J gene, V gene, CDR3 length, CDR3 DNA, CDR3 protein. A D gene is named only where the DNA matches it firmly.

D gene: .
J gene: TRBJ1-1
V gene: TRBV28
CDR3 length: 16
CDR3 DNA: TGTGCCAGCTCAGGAGACAATAAGGGGGATAACACTGAAGCTTTCTTT
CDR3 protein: CASSGDNKGDNTEAFF

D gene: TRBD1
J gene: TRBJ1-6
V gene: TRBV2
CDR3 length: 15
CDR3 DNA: TGTGCCAGCAGTGATTTCGGCAGGGGGAATTCACCCCTCCACTTT
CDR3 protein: CASSDFGRGNSPLHF

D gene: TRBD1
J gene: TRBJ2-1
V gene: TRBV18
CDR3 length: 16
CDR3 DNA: TGTGCCAGCTCAGGGAGCCGGGACAGGGGATACAATGAGCAGTTCTTC
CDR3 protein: CASSGSRDRGYNEQFF

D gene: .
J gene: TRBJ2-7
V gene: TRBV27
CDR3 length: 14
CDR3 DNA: TGTGCCAGCAGTCCCGGAGCCGGTGGCTACGAGCAGTACTTC
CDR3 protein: CASSPGAGGYEQYF

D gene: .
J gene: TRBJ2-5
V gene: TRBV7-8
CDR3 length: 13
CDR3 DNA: TGTGCCAGCAGCTTAGCCGACCAAGAGACCCAGTACTTC
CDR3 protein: CASSLADQETQYF

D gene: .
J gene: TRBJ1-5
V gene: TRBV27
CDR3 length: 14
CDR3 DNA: TGTGCCAGCAGTTTACAGGGTTTCAATCAGCCCCAGCATTTT
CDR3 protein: CASSLQGFNQPQHF

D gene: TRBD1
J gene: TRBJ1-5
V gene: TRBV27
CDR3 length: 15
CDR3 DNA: TGTGCCAGCAGTAAACAGGGGGATAGCAATCAGCCCCAGCATTTT
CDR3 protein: CASSKQGDSNQPQHF

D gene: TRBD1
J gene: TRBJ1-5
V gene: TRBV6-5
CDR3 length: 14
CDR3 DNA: TGTGCCAGCAGTCGGGACAGCAGCAATCAGCCCCAGCATTTT
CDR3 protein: CASSRDSSNQPQHF

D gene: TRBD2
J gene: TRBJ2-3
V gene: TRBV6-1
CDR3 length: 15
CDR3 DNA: TGTGCCAGCAGTGAGCTAGCGGGAGCGGGAGATACGCAGTATTTT
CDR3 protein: CASSELAGAGDTQYF

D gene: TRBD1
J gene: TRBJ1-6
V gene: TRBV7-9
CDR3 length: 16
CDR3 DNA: TGTGCCAGCAGCGCACAGGGGGCTCTGAGGAATTCACCCCTCCACTTT
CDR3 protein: CASSAQGALRNSPLHF

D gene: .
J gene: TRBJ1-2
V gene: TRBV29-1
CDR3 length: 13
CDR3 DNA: TGCAGCGTTGAAGACCCTTGGAGGTATGGCTACACCTTC
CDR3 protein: CSVEDPWRYGYTF

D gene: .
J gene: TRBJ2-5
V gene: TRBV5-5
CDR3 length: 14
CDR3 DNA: TGTGCCAGCAGCTTGGAAACAGGGAAAGAGACCCAGTACTTC
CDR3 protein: CASSLETGKETQYF

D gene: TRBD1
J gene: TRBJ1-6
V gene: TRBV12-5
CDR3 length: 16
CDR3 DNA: TGTGCTAGTGGTTTGCCGACCCCAGGGGGGAATTCACCCCTCCACTTT
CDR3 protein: CASGLPTPGGNSPLHF

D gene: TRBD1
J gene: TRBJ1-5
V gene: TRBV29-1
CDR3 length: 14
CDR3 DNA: TGCAGCGCCAGAGGGACAGGGTCCAATCAGCCCCAGCATTTT
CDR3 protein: CSARGTGSNQPQHF

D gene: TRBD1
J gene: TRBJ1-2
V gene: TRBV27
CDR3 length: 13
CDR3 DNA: TGTGCCAGCAGTTCGACAGGGACCTATGGCTACACCTTC
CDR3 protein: CASSSTGTYGYTF

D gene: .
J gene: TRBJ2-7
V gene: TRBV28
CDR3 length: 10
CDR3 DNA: TGTGCCAGCAGCCCCCTTCGTCTGTACTTC
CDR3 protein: CASSPLRLYF

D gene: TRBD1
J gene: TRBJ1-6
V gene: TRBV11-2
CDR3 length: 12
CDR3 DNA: TGTGCCAGCGGACAGGGAGATTCACCCCTCCACTTT
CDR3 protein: CASGQGDSPLHF

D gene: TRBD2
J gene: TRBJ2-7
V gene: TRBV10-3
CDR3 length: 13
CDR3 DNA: TGTGCCATCAAGCGGGAGCGCTCCTACGAGCAGTACTTC
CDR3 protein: CAIKRERSYEQYF